This T cell receptor beta chain was sequenced during a study of cytomegalovirus exposure and HLA in healthy donors. Study-wide results and caveats: Specific recognition of CMV antigens was confirmed in vitro for three chains (all CMV-associated). Researchers counted around 180 TCR beta chains as cytomegalovirus-associated.

Some clones are missing from TCRdb's copy, which holds only in-frame ones; the method was immunoSEQ multiplex PCR. Of about 78,000 clones in the sample, about 96% were seen once. The CDR3 consists of 14 residues. The germline V gene has CDR1 SGHAT and CDR2 FQNNGV. V was clipped by 6 bases and J by 4 bases; unmatched bases: 9. Comments on this clone: The antigen is unknown.

This rearrangement joins TRBV11-2 to TRBJ2-7, with 7 positions matching TRBD1. The clonotype originates from a man aged 18 to 30 in good health and CMV-seropositive. The specimen was PBMCs. The CDR3 DNA reads as TGTGCCAGCAGTTTTAACAGGGGCGGTTACGAGCAGTACTTC. Its protein product is CASSFNRGGYEQYF.